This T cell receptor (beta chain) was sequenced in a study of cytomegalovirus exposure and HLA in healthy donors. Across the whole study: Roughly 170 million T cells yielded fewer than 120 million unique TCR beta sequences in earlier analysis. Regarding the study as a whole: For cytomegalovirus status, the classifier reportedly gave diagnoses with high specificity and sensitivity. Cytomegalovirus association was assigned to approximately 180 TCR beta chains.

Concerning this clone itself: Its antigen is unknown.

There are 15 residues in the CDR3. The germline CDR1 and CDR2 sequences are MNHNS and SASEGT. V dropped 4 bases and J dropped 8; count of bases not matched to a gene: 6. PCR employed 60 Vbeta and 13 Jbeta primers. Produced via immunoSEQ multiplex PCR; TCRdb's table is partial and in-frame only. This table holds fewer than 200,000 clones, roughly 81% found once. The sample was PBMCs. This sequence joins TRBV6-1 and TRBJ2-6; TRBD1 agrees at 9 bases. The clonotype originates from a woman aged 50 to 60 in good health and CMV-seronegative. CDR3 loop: CASSVVGQGPNVLTF. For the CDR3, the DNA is TGTGCCAGCAGTGTTGTGGGACAGGGACCCAACGTCCTGACTTTC.